One sample yielded the 18 T cell receptor beta chains listed below, sequenced in a study of neurological immune-mediated disorders. TCRdb fed the 5' RACE reads into MiXCR, producing one record per CDR3 protein. The table lists tens of thousands of distinct CDR3 sequences, around 4% of them singletons. The sample comprised PBMCs. The receptors stem from a man over 45 with multiple sclerosis.

This clonotype has ten or more counts. This chain links TRBV3-1 with TRBJ1-2; D is unresolved. V was cut by 1 base and J by 3 bases, with 12 bases left in between. The CDR3 has 15 amino acids. Germline-derived CDR1 and CDR2 are LGHDT and YNNKEL (reference sequence). The CDR3 nucleotides read TGTGCCAGCAGCCAAGGCTTGACTGAATACTATGGCTACACCTTC. Translating gives CASSQGLTEYYGYTF.

The chain joins TRBV6-6 to TRBJ2-5, with 9 bases identical to TRBD2. This CDR3 is built from 17 residues. The trim removed 2 bases at V and 4 bases at J, leaving 11 bases unmatched. Germline CDR1 reads MNHNY; CDR2 reads SVGAGI (reference sequence). CDR3 sequence reads: CASSYGGGAFRGETQYF. The CDR3 DNA follows: TGTGCCAGCAGTTACGGCGGGGGGGCCTTTCGGGGAGAGACCCAGTACTTC.

This clonotype was seen repeatedly, ten times or more. This chain links TRBV5-1 with TRBJ2-2; 8 positions match TRBD1. Trimming took 4 bases from V and 4 from J; bases not matched to a gene: 6. The CDR3 length is 15 residues. Germline CDR1 and CDR2: SGHRS and YFSETQ. CDR3 bases: TGCGCCAGCAGCCGGGGACAGGAAGCCACCGGGGAGCTGTTTTTT. Translating it yields CASSRGQEATGELFF. The full variable domain, its missing parts supplied by reference TRBV5-1 and TRBJ2-2, is KAGVTQTPRYLIKTRGQQVTLSCSPISGHRSVSWYQQTPGQGLQFLFEYFSETQRNKGNFPGRFSGRQFSNSRSEMNVSTLELGDSALYLCASSRGQEATGELFFGEGSRLTVL.

This clonotype was recorded many times. The CDR3 nucleotides are TGTGCCAGCAGGTCATACACCGGGGAGCTGTTTTTT. Residues: CASRSYTGELFF. This chain connects TRBV6-6 to TRBJ2-2; D not resolved. Looked up from germline, CDR1 is MNHNY and CDR2 is SVGAGI (reference sequence). Trimming pared 6 bases from V and 3 bases from J, leaving 5 bases between. CDR3 length equals 12 residues.

The rearrangement joins TRBV7-2 to TRBJ2-7; D unclear. Trimming removed 5 bases at V and 2 bases at J, with 16 bases between. The CDR3 extends over 15 amino acids. Germline loops: CDR1 SGHTA, CDR2 FQGNSA. CDR3 protein: CASSDKVAATYEQYF. CDR3 DNA sequence: TGTGCCAGCAGCGACAAGGTTGCGGCTACCTACGAGCAGTACTTC.

This clonotype was counted many times. The junction shows a germline mismatch at one end, possibly a read error. The V gene is TRBV10-3, the J gene TRBJ1-6; no clear D. In germline, CDR1 is ENHRY, CDR2 SYGVKD. The CDR3 has 15 residues. The CDR3 spells CAISERAEYNSPLNF. DNA for the CDR3: TGTGCCATCAGTGAGCGGGCGGAATATAATTCACCCCTCAACTTT.

In its sample, this clonotype was seen many times. The V and J genes are TRBV27 and TRBJ2-7; perhaps TRBD2 as D (6 bases). Trimming removed 6 bases from V and 2 bases from J, with 14 bases in between. The V gene's germline CDR1 is MNHEY and CDR2 SMNVEV (reference sequence). This CDR3 is 14 amino acids long. The CDR3 bases are TGTGCCAGCAGCTCCGGACGGGGGACCTACGAGCAGTACTTC. It translates to CASSSGRGTYEQYF.

This clonotype was observed a few times. This sequence joins TRBV27 and TRBJ2-1; maybe TRBD2 (6 bases). The CDR3 is 16 residues long. Germline CDR1 reads MNHEY; CDR2 reads SMNVEV (reference sequence). V shed 9 bases and J shed 4 bases, with 22 bases lying between them. CDR3 in amino acids: CARALGGSAGYNEQFF. CDR3 sequence (DNA): TGTGCCAGGGCCCTTGGGGGGTCTGCCGGTTACAATGAGCAGTTCTTC.

Many counts were recorded for this clonotype. CDR3 loop: CSEHRAGVNTEAFF. In DNA, the CDR3 is TGCAGTGAACACAGGGCTGGAGTGAACACTGAAGCTTTCTTT. The chain uses TRBV20-1 and TRBJ1-1; possible D gene TRBD1, 6 bases. This CDR3 comprises 14 residues. V was shortened by 7 bases and J by 0 bases, with 15 bases between the two germline ends. The germline V gene encodes CDR1 DFQATT and CDR2 SNEGSKA (reference sequence).

A few counts support this clonotype. This chain joins TRBV3-1 and TRBJ2-2, with 7 nucleotides matching TRBD2. There are 15 residues in the CDR3. The V and J ends lost 2 bases and 5 bases, in that order; junction bases with no gene match: 5. The germline gives CDR1 LGHDT, CDR2 YNNKEL (reference sequence). DNA of the CDR3: TGTGCCAGCAGCCAAAGACTAGCAATTACCGGGGAGCTGTTTTTT. Amino acid sequence: CASSQRLAITGELFF.

Many counts were recorded for this clonotype. The V and J genes are TRBV11-2 and TRBJ2-5; no clear D gene. V lost 1 base to trimming and J lost 5 bases, with 8 bases between them. The CDR3 totals 13 residues. CDR1 is SGHAT and CDR2 is FQNNGV in the germline V gene. Written as DNA, the CDR3 is TGTGCCAGCAGCTTAGCACGGTTGGAGACCCAGTACTTC. The encoded protein is CASSLARLETQYF.

In its sample, this clonotype was seen many times. V gene TRBV5-1 combines with J gene TRBJ2-4, with unresolved D. The V end lost 0 bases, the J end lost 1 base, and 11 bases lay between the germline ends. This CDR3 has 16 residues. Germline CDR1 and CDR2: SGHRS and YFSETQ. CDR3 nucleotide sequence: TGCGCCAGCAGCTTGGCCTGGGTGAAGGCCAAAAACATTCAGTACTTC. Its translation: CASSLAWVKAKNIQYF.

This clonotype was seen many times. This rearrangement joins TRBV5-5 to TRBJ1-1, with 10 nucleotides matching TRBD1. Looked up from germline, CDR1 is SGHKS and CDR2 is YYEKEE (reference sequence). V shed 4 bases and J 5 bases; nucleotides not matched to a gene: 5. The length of the CDR3 is 14 residues. CDR3 amino acids: CASSVGQGGTEAFF. The CDR3 region has the DNA TGTGCCAGCAGCGTAGGACAGGGGGGGACTGAAGCTTTCTTT.

At least ten counts were recorded for this clonotype. The rearrangement uses TRBV5-5 and TRBJ2-7; D remains ambiguous. The V end lost 3 bases, the J end lost 0 bases, and 16 bases lay between the germline ends. Germline values: CDR1 SGHKS, CDR2 YYEKEE (reference sequence). This CDR3 is built from 16 residues. In DNA form, the CDR3 reads TGTGCCAGCAGCTCTGCGTGGGAAAGAAGCTCCTACGAGCAGTACGTC. Translated, it gives CASSSAWERSSYEQYV.

This clonotype appeared many times. The J gene is TRBJ2-1, the V gene TRBV20-1; 10 bases align to TRBD2. There are 11 residues in the CDR3. Germline trimming cut 7 bases from V and 11 bases from J; bases unmatched to any gene: 5. Germline V gene data show CDR1 as DFQATT and CDR2 as SNEGSKA (reference sequence). For the CDR3, the DNA is TGCAGTGTGGCTAGCGGGGGACAGCAGTTCTTC. Amino acid sequence: CSVASGGQQFF.

This clonotype was seen repeatedly, ten times or more. The V gene is TRBV7-8, the J gene TRBJ1-5, with 10 nucleotides matching TRBD1. The CDR3 is made up of 16 amino acids. The J segment lost 5 bases and the V segment lost 5 bases, leaving 9 bases of the junction unmatched. Germline V gives CDR1 SGHVS, CDR2 FQNEAQ. The CDR3 DNA sequence: TGTGCCAGCAGCCATTTAGGACAGGGGGAAGATCAGCCCCAGCATTTT. This sequence encodes CASSHLGQGEDQPQHF.

Remarks on this clonotype: One junction end does not reproduce the germline sequence, and a read error may be involved. The chain uses TRBV4-2 and TRBJ2-4, with 7 bases fitting TRBD2. The CDR3 loop spans 16 amino acids. The V gene's germline CDR1 is LGHNA and CDR2 YNFKEQ. CDR3 DNA sequence: TGTGCCAGCAGCCGAACGACTAGCCCGGCCGAAAAAATTCAGTACTTC. It codes for CASSRTTSPAEKIQYF.

This clonotype was picked up many times. V and J are TRBV5-1 and TRBJ2-3, with D tentatively TRBD1 or TRBD2 (6 bases each). The CDR3 runs to 14 residues. Germline CDR1 SGHRS, CDR2 YFSETQ. Trimming took 4 bases from V and 2 from J, leaving 11 bases between them. CDR3 in amino acids: CASSGGGPTDTQYF. In nucleotides, the CDR3 is TGCGCCAGCAGCGGTGGGGGGCCCACAGATACGCAGTATTTT.